Sequencing of this TCR beta chain was carried out in a study of metastatic and nonmetastatic thyroid tumors (dated by TCRdb to the early 2020s). The study in broad terms: The researchers compared repertoires between peripheral blood samples and tumor or nodule tissue samples from patients with malignant or benign thyroid disease. Paper-wide results and their limitations: In both blood and tumor samples, malignant tumors were reported to have significantly higher TCR beta diversity than benign nodules.

Before undergoing thyroid surgery, none of the patients had been given any kind of treatment. Using T-cell receptor beta sequencing, the researchers looked back retrospectively at clinical samples from patients, gathered between about 2011 and 2019. CDR1 and CDR2, looked up from the germline V gene (reference sequence), are GTSNPN and SVGIG. The CDR3 measures 15 amino acids from cysteine to phenylalanine. Here the CDR3 DNA is all that survives: 45 bases in frame from base 1. V is pared back by 1 base and J by 0 bases, with 12 bases lying between the germline termini. Receptor amplification or capture employed PCR. Instrument used: Illumina HiSeq 4000. High-throughput sequencing was used to profile the TCR beta-chain CDR3 region of each patient. As for the authors' bioinformatics: The researchers built a classifier to tell apart papillary thyroid cancer patients with distant metastasis, based on CDR3 differences among clinicopathological groups. Repertoire diversity was assessed with the Shannon index, and tumor-blood repertoire similarity with the Morisita-Horn index. The raw public reads went through TCRdb reprocessing: fastp at Q25, MiXCR clone calling, in-frame beta chains kept. These V and J calls derive from TCRdb rather than the authors' analysis. The sample data list under 8,500 clones, and around a third of these were observed just once. The top ten hold roughly 40% of the sample.

To note about this clone: Its cognate antigen has yet to be identified. No much larger clone is present one base from it, and per-base qualities are unavailable.

Rearrangement joined TRBV30 to TRBJ1-2; a confident D gene designation cannot be given. Sequenced sample: tumor tissue. The sequence came from a female donor with papillary thyroid cancer or a benign thyroid nodule (not recorded which). Some clones in this sample may be carry-over from other donors' samples. The CDR3 corresponds to CAWSEAGPANYGYTF. The DNA reads as follows: TGTGCCTGGAGTGAGGCAGGCCCTGCTAACTATGGCTACACCTTC.